These 26 T cell receptor beta chains originate from one sample sequenced in a study of identical twins. TCRdb ran MiXCR on the 5' RACE reads and lists one entry per CDR3 protein. The profile shows around 690,000 distinct CDR3 sequences, 21% of them singletons. These data also formed part of another study, on T cells expressing NK-cell markers.

Sequencing was carried out using PBMCs. These receptors were obtained from a woman between 18 and 29 years old in good health.

This clonotype was detected a few times. CDR3 DNA sequence: TGCAGTGCTAGAAAGGGGCCGGGAGATACGCAGTATTTT. Protein: CSARKGPGDTQYF. The V call is TRBV20-1, the J call TRBJ2-3, with D perhaps TRBD1 (5 bases). V dropped 2 bases and J dropped 5 bases, with 11 bases sitting between them. The CDR3 loop spans 13 amino acids. From germline, CDR1 is DFQATT and CDR2 SNEGSKA (reference sequence).

The V and J genes are TRBV12-3 or TRBV12-4 and TRBJ2-1; 10 bases fit TRBD2. Trimming at V came to 5 bases and at J to 6 bases, leaving 7 bases not matched to a gene. The length of the CDR3 is 15 residues. The CDR3 sequence: CASSQRGGLGNEQFF. The CDR3 DNA reads TGTGCCAGCAGTCAGCGGGGGGGCCTCGGCAATGAGCAGTTCTTC.

The chain combines TRBV10-3 with TRBJ2-3; D is undetermined. Trimming cost V 4 bases and J 6 bases, with 8 bases left between them. The CDR3 spans 12 residues. CDR1 and CDR2 (germline): ENHRY, SYGVKD. The CDR3 DNA is TGTGCCATCAGTGGGGTCGGGGATACGCAGTATTTT. As protein: CAISGVGDTQYF.

This clonotype was observed a few times. The chain carries TRBV18 and TRBJ2-7; 7 nucleotides align to TRBD1. CDR3 length: 15 residues. Germline V CDR1 and CDR2: KGHSH, LQKENI. V shed 3 bases and J 6 bases; nucleotides not matched to a gene: 11. The CDR3 reads CASSPPAQGVVEQYF. CDR3 nucleotides: TGTGCCAGCTCACCCCCAGCCCAGGGGGTGGTCGAGCAGTACTTC.

The sample holds a few counts of this clonotype. V and J are TRBV10-3 and TRBJ2-5; TRBD2 matches at 9 bases. CDR3 size: 17 residues. Germline V lookup: CDR1 ENHRY, CDR2 SYGVKD. J gave up 2 bases and V 0 bases, and 7 bases lay outside the gene matches. The CDR3 sequence is CAISESVVAGVQETQYF. For the CDR3, the DNA is TGTGCCATCAGTGAGTCGGTCGTAGCGGGGGTTCAAGAGACCCAGTACTTC.

The CDR3 coding sequence is TGTGCCAGCAGGATCCAAGGCAGCTCCTACGAGCAGTACTTC. This gives the protein CASRIQGSSYEQYF. This chain joins TRBV12-3 or TRBV12-4 and TRBJ2-7; D gene unclear. V was clipped by 6 bases and J by 0 bases, with 12 bases between them. This CDR3 region has 14 residues.

In this sample, this clonotype turned up many times. The chain is built from TRBV29-1 and TRBJ2-3; D gene ambiguous. CDR1 is SQVTM, CDR2 ANQGSEA, per germline. V lost 6 bases and J lost 3, with 7 bases in between. The CDR3 is 11 residues long. The CDR3 nucleotides are TGCAGCGTCAGTCTTACAGATACGCAGTATTTT. This encodes CSVSLTDTQYF.

The chain carries TRBV6-5 and TRBJ2-6, with D possibly called TRBD1 or TRBD2 (5 bases each). V was cut by 4 bases and J by 0 bases, with 10 bases left in between. CDR3 length equals 16 residues. Per germline, CDR1 MNHEY and CDR2 SVGAGI. CDR3 coding DNA: TGTGCCAGCAGTTTCGGGACGGGCTCTGGGGCCAACGTCCTGACTTTC. Its translation: CASSFGTGSGANVLTF.

Only one count was recorded for this clonotype. The chain carries TRBV14 and TRBJ2-5; TRBD1 agrees at 8 bases. This CDR3 comprises 14 residues. Germline V gene lookup returns CDR1 SGHDN and CDR2 FVKESK. Trimming removed 4 bases from V and 4 bases from J; junction bases left unmatched: 5. The CDR3 region is CASSPHRGRETQYF. The DNA for the CDR3 is TGTGCCAGCAGCCCTCACAGGGGGAGAGAGACCCAGTACTTC.

This clonotype was recorded a few times. The genes are TRBV12-3 or TRBV12-4 and TRBJ2-5; possibly TRBD2 for D (5 bases). The germline V and J ends were trimmed by 0 bases and 1 base, with 12 bases remaining between them. The CDR3 is made up of 16 amino acids. DNA of the CDR3: TGTGCCAGCAGTTTAGCGCAGTTTCGGGGCCAAGAGACCCAGTACTTC. Translation gives CASSLAQFRGQETQYF.

This clonotype came up a few times. This chain connects TRBV12-3 or TRBV12-4 to TRBJ1-1, with 8 bases identical to TRBD1. V lost 5 bases to trimming and J lost 4 bases; unmatched junction nucleotides: 6. CDR3 length: 14 residues. In DNA, the CDR3 is TGTGCCAGCAGTAAGCTGACAGGGGTCACTGAAGCTTTCTTT. Translated, it gives CASSKLTGVTEAFF.

The table lists this clonotype with a few counts. The gene calls are TRBV12-3 or TRBV12-4 and TRBJ2-7, with D hard to call. The CDR3 extends over 12 amino acids. Deletions cut 3 bases from V and 5 bases from J, with 8 bases between. In DNA form, the CDR3 reads TGTGCCAGCAGTTTTGTAAGGCACGAGCAGTACTTC. Its protein product is CASSFVRHEQYF.

This clonotype was detected ten times or more. The rearrangement uses TRBV29-1 and TRBJ1-2, with a tentative D call TRBD1 (5 bases). Trimming took 5 bases from V and 5 from J, leaving 12 bases between them. CDR1 and CDR2 (germline): SQVTM, ANQGSEA. This CDR3 region has 12 residues. The CDR3 DNA reads TGCAGCGTTACACAGGCGAGGTATGGCTACACCTTC. Amino acids: CSVTQARYGYTF.

This clonotype was recorded a few times. The rearrangement uses TRBV9 and TRBJ1-6; D is ambiguous. The CDR3 is made up of 16 amino acids. The germline CDR1 and CDR2 sequences are SGDLS and YYNGEE. V lost 0 bases and J lost 4, with 11 bases in between. The CDR3 sequence: CASSVEDGQYNSPLHF. The CDR3 nucleotides read TGTGCCAGCAGCGTAGAGGATGGGCAGTATAATTCACCCCTCCACTTT.

This clonotype occurred a few times. The chain combines TRBV25-1 with TRBJ1-3; TRBD1 matches 7 bases. J lost 2 bases, V lost 9 bases, and 7 bases had no gene match. CDR1 MGHDK and CDR2 SYGVNS come from the germline V gene. This CDR3 spans 14 amino acids. The CDR3 DNA is TGTGCCAGTAGCAGGGGGGTCACTGGAAACACCATATATTTT. Amino acid sequence: CASSRGVTGNTIYF.

This rearrangement joins TRBV9 to TRBJ1-1; 7 bases are a match to TRBD1. CDR1 SGDLS and CDR2 YYNGEE come from the germline V gene. J gave up 10 bases and V 3 bases, and 6 bases lay outside the gene matches. The CDR3 is 12 amino acids. The CDR3 region has the DNA TGTGCCAGCAGCGGGACAGGTAAAGGAGCTTTCTTT. Translated: CASSGTGKGAFF.

This chain uses TRBV5-1 with TRBJ1-3; D gene ambiguous. Per germline, CDR1 SGHRS and CDR2 YFSETQ. The CDR3 totals 15 residues. Trimming removed 0 bases from V and 0 bases from J, with 7 bases in between. The DNA for the CDR3 is TGCGCCAGCAGCTTGGAGACGGCCTCTGGAAACACCATATATTTT. Its translation: CASSLETASGNTIYF.

This clonotype appeared a few times. This chain connects TRBV7-2 to TRBJ2-1, with 9 bases aligning to TRBD1. The CDR3 spans 13 residues. Germline V lookup: CDR1 SGHTA, CDR2 FQGNSA. The junction had 5 bases not matched to a gene; V was cut back by 6 bases and J by 8 bases. The CDR3 bases are TGTGCCAGCAGTACGGACAGGGGTGATGAGCAGTTCTTC. It yields the protein CASSTDRGDEQFF. The full variable domain, in which reference TRBV7-2 and TRBJ2-1 provide the parts outside the CDR3, is GAGVSQSPSNKVTEKGKDVELRCDPISGHTALYWYRQSLGQGLEFLIYFQGNSAPDKSGLPSDRFSAERTGGSVSTLTIQRTQQEDSAVYLCASSTDRGDEQFFGPGTRLTVL.

This clonotype was counted only a few times. The chain combines TRBV11-3 with TRBJ1-2; the D is unclear. CDR1 SGHNT and CDR2 YENEEA come from the germline V gene. Between the trimmed V and J ends, which lost 0 bases and 8 bases, there was a span of 7 bases. The CDR3 is 12 residues long. The CDR3 loop reads CASSLELRGYTF. As DNA, the CDR3 is TGTGCCAGCAGCTTAGAATTAAGGGGCTACACCTTC.

This clonotype has just a few counts. The rearrangement uses TRBV6-1 and TRBJ2-1, with unresolved D. V lost 8 bases and J 0 bases, leaving 14 bases between the germline ends. This CDR3 is 15 amino acids long. Germline-derived CDR1 and CDR2 are MNHNS and SASEGT. CDR3 bases: TGTGCCAGCCACGGCAGGATCGGCTCCTACAATGAGCAGTTCTTC. It is translated as CASHGRIGSYNEQFF.

V usage is TRBV20-1 and J usage is TRBJ1-6; the D gene is possibly TRBD1 (6 bases). Per the germline V gene, CDR1 is DFQATT and CDR2 is SNEGSKA (reference sequence). The length of the CDR3 is 15 residues. Trimming took off 3 bases at V and 5 bases at J, with 14 bases between the two ends. In DNA form, the CDR3 reads TGCAGTGCTAGCATTAATACAGGGAATAATTCACCCCTCCACTTT. It codes for CSASINTGNNSPLHF.

This chain links TRBV7-9 with TRBJ2-7; D may be TRBD2 (5 bases). The CDR3 consists of 14 residues. Per the germline V gene, CDR1 is SEHNR and CDR2 is FQNEAQ (reference sequence). Trimming left V 8 bases short and J 1 base short, with 15 bases between. CDR3 protein: CASGSSGKSYEQYF. CDR3 coding DNA: TGTGCCAGCGGCTCCTCCGGGAAATCCTACGAGCAGTACTTC.

The rearrangement links TRBV15 to TRBJ2-7, with D possibly matching TRBD2 (5 bases). CDR1 and CDR2 (germline): LNHNV, YYDKDF (reference sequence). V was pared by 1 base and J by 7 bases, with 11 bases between. The CDR3 runs 13 residues. CDR3 amino acids: CATSRVEVGEQYF. DNA of the CDR3: TGTGCCACCAGCAGAGTGGAGGTAGGAGAGCAGTACTTC.

The CDR3 coding sequence is TGTGCCAGCAGTTACTCTGGTCTAGCGGGAGGAGAGACCCAGTACTTC. Translating it yields CASSYSGLAGGETQYF. The chain recombines TRBV6-2 or TRBV6-3 with TRBJ2-5; 11 bases are a match to TRBD2. The germline V gene has CDR1 MNHEY and CDR2 SVGEGT. The CDR3 extends over 16 amino acids. Losses at the gene ends were 0 bases for V and 4 bases for J; bases not matched to a gene: 4.

This clonotype was seen a few times. The chain couples TRBV29-1 to TRBJ2-7; D uncertain. This CDR3 region has 11 residues. V was pared by 4 bases and J by 2 bases, with 6 bases between. CDR1 and CDR2 (germline): SQVTM, ANQGSEA. CDR3 sequence: CSVAFTYEQYF. In nucleotides, the CDR3 is TGCAGCGTTGCGTTTACCTACGAGCAGTACTTC.

This clonotype showed up just a few times. V usage is TRBV13 and J usage is TRBJ2-7, with 8 positions matching TRBD1. The germline V gene encodes CDR1 PRHDT and CDR2 FYEKMQ (reference sequence). V dropped 5 bases and J dropped 6; count of bases not matched to a gene: 12. The CDR3 extends over 15 amino acids. CDR3 protein: CASSPAGTGISEQYF. DNA of the CDR3: TGTGCCAGCAGCCCCGCCGGGACAGGTATCAGCGAGCAGTACTTC.